A single sample is the source of the 2 T cell receptor beta chains below, sequenced in a study of T cells after yellow fever vaccination. Each CDR3 protein gets one entry after TCRdb re-called the 5' RACE reads with MiXCR. The sample has about 430,000 distinct CDR3 sequences; 18% are singletons. The sample here was PBMCs, taken before the yellow fever booster vaccination. The receptors shown here come from a man in his late teens or twenties who received the YFV17D yellow fever vaccine.

This clonotype has more than one count but fewer than ten. The chain has TRBV12-3 or TRBV12-4 and TRBJ2-1; maybe TRBD1 (5 bases). The CDR3 is 15 residues long. V lost 3 bases, J lost 2 bases, and 11 bases lay in between. This CDR3 is CASSFWGPPYNEQFF. The CDR3 DNA reads TGTGCCAGCAGTTTCTGGGGCCCCCCCTACAATGAGCAGTTCTTC.

V and J are TRBV25-1 and TRBJ1-5; a possible D gene is TRBD1 (6 bases). Trimming took 2 bases from V and 2 from J, leaving 7 bases between them. Germline CDR1 and CDR2: MGHDK and SYGVNS. The CDR3 spans 14 residues. CDR3 nucleotides: TGTGCCAGCAGTGAAAGGGGGGGCAATCAGCCCCAGCATTTT. Amino acid sequence: CASSERGGNQPQHF. Variable domain in full (rest from reference TRBV25-1 and TRBJ1-5): EADIYQTPRYLVIGTGKKITLECSQTMGHDKMYWYQQDPGMELHLIHYSYGVNSTEKGDLSSESTVSRIRTEHFPLTLESARPSHTSQYLCASSERGGNQPQHFGDGTRLSIL.